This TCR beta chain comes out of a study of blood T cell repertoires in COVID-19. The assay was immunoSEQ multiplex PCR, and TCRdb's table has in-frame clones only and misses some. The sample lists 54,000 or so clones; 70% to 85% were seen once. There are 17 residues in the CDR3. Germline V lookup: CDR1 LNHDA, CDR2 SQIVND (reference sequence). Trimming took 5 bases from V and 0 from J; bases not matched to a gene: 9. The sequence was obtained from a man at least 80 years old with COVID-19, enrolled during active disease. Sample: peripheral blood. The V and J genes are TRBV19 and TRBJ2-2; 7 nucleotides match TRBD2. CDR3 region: CASSDPGGYANTGELFF. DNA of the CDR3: TGTGCCAGTAGTGATCCGGGGGGATACGCGAACACCGGGGAGCTGTTTTTT.